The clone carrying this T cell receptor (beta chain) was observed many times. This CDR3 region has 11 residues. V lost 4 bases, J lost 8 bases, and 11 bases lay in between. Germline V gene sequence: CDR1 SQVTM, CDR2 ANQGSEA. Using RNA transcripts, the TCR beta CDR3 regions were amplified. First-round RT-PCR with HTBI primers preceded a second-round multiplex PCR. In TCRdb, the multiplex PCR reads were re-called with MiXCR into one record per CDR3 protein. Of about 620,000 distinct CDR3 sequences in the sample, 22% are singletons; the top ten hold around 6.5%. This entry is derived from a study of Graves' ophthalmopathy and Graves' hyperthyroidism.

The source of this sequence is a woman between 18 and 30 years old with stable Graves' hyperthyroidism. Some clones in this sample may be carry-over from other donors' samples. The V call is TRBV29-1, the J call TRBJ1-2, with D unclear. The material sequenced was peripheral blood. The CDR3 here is CSVAGMGGYTF. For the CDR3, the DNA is TGCAGCGTTGCGGGTATGGGGGGCTACACCTTC.